A selection of T cell receptor beta chains follows, all from one sample in a study of identical twins. TCRdb called the 5' RACE reads again in MiXCR, with one record for every CDR3 protein. Among 200,000 to 250,000 distinct CDR3 sequences listed, 11% to 15% were seen once. The specimen sequenced was memory (CD45RO+) T cells sorted from blood. Receptors originate from a woman under 30 in good health. Each CDR3 is given with its conserved first and last residue.

J	length	V	CDR3
TRBJ2-7	13	TRBV29-1	CSVWDSGTREQYF
TRBJ1-4	16	TRBV6-5	CASSYSKGTVHPKLFF
TRBJ1-2	14	TRBV20-1	CSARLTGHNYGYTF
TRBJ2-3	13	TRBV25-1	CASSRGNTDTQYF
TRBJ2-7	13	TRBV5-6	CASTARGTYEQYF
TRBJ2-3	14	TRBV20-1	CSARDPVMADTQYF
TRBJ1-6	14	TRBV3-1	CASSRARYNSPLHF
TRBJ2-7	14	TRBV20-1	CSADRSTHSYEQYF
TRBJ2-7	13	TRBV20-1	CSARQGATYEQYF
TRBJ2-2	15	TRBV18	CASSPPGTFTGELFF
TRBJ1-6	20	TRBV14	CASSQDPVVDSLFSNSPLHF
TRBJ2-7	12	TRBV5-6	CASSLLRYEQYF
TRBJ1-1	16	TRBV6-1	CASGGGFSEGDTEAFF
TRBJ1-5	15	TRBV28	CASSRTGGGLQPQHF
TRBJ2-2	14	TRBV7-7	CASSDRQGAGELFF
TRBJ1-2	16	TRBV20-1	CSARNPGVGGLYGYTF
TRBJ1-1	14	TRBV7-3	CASSLTPHNTEAFF
TRBJ2-2	16	TRBV5-1	CASSLQSRTRTGELFF
TRBJ2-1	13	TRBV27	CASSPGLIQEQFF
TRBJ2-2	14	TRBV6-2/TRBV6-3	CASVRSGKSGELFF
TRBJ1-2	13	TRBV5-1	CASSLASPDGYTF
TRBJ2-1	17	TRBV20-1	CSASPLPIAGIHNEQFF
TRBJ1-1	12	TRBV11-2	CASSPQGIGAFF
TRBJ1-2	15	TRBV3-1	CASSLTTGANYGYTF
TRBJ2-2	15	TRBV3-1	CASSGGVYYTGELFF
TRBJ2-1	11	TRBV20-1	CSARPGNEQFF
TRBJ1-5	11	TRBV29-1	CSPEGGQPQHF
TRBJ2-5	14	TRBV7-9	CASSSSGSPETQYF
TRBJ2-1	12	TRBV20-1	CRCTSSYNEQFF
TRBJ2-4	18	TRBV27	CASSSILTGAGSKNIQYF
TRBJ2-2	16	TRBV7-6	CASSLEVGIGTGELFF
TRBJ2-7	13	TRBV20-1	CSARDGVGYEQYF
TRBJ2-3	15	TRBV25-1	CASTRTQASTDTQYF
TRBJ2-5	15	TRBV27	CASSLLGGTPETQYF
TRBJ2-3	13	TRBV7-2	CASNYRGTDTQYF
TRBJ2-1	14	TRBV20-1	CSASRQGGASEQFF
TRBJ2-5	16	TRBV6-1	CASSEAGAGVGETQYF
TRBJ1-1	16	TRBV5-1	CASSFSSGSGVTEAFF
TRBJ2-6	17	TRBV14	CASSQRSRDSGANVLTF
TRBJ1-2	16	TRBV2	CASSEDRPPRGRGYTF